The sequence of this T cell receptor (beta chain) was determined in a study of cytomegalovirus exposure and HLA in healthy donors. The J segment lost 2 bases and the V segment lost 3 bases, leaving 4 bases of the junction unmatched. The CDR3 is 15 amino acids. CDR1 and CDR2 (germline): MNHEY, SVGAGI. PCR involved 60 Vbeta and 13 Jbeta primers. TCRdb's table, derived via immunoSEQ multiplex PCR, lists solely in-frame clones and lacks some. The sample includes 68,000 or so clones, 80% of them seen just once. The chain recombines TRBV6-5 with TRBJ2-7; 10 nucleotides match TRBD2. The source material was PBMCs. The source of this sequence is a woman younger than 45 in good health and CMV-seronegative. CDR3 region: CASSYSGGPAYEQYF. The CDR3 DNA reads TGTGCCAGCAGTTATAGCGGGGGGCCCGCCTACGAGCAGTACTTC.